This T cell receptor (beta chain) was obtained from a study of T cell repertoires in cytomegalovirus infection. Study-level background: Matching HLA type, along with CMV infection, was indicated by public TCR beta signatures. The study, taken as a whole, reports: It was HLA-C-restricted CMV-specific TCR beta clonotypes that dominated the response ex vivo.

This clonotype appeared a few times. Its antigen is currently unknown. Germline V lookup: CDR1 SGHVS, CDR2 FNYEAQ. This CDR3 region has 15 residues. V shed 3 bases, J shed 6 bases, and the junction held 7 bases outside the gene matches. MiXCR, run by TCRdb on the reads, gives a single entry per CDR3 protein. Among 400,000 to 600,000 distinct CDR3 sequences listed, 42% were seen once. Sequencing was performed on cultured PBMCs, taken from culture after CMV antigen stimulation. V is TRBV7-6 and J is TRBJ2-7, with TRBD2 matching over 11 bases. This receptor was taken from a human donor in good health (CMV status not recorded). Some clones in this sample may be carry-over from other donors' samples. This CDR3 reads CASSLGLAVGGEQYF. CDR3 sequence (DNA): TGTGCCAGCAGCTTGGGACTAGCGGTTGGGGGCGAGCAGTACTTC.